The text below deals with one TCR beta chain. Data came from immunoSEQ multiplex PCR; TCRdb stores just in-frame clones and leaves some out. The sample holds around 150,000 clones, around 92% seen once. The CDR3 is 13 residues long. Germline V lookup: CDR1 MNHNY, CDR2 SVGAGI (reference sequence). Trimming at V came to 4 bases and at J to 9 bases, leaving 6 bases not matched to a gene. This record belongs to a study of cytomegalovirus exposure and HLA in healthy donors. This sequence originates from a man younger than 30 in good health and CMV-seropositive. Sequenced material: PBMCs. The rearrangement uses TRBV6-6 and TRBJ2-1, with 7 bases aligning to TRBD1. As DNA, the CDR3 is TGTGCCAGCAGTTGGACAGGAGGAGGTGAGCAGTTCTTC. The encoded protein is CASSWTGGGEQFF.